A single sample is the source of the 12 T cell receptor beta chains below, sequenced in a study of control samples from healthy donors and cancer patients (dated by TCRdb to about 2020). The protocol used for the library was the immunoSEQ multiplex PCR assay. The clones in this table, taken by TCRdb from immuneACCESS, are in-frame only. Not every clone is retained; where verified, under half of the shortfall comes from an unresolved V gene, and the cause of the rest is unknown. The sample contains around 140,000 clones, about 90% of them found a single time. Together, the top ten hold approximately 7% of the sample. The material sequenced was blood. These receptors all stem from a man younger than 30 in good health.

CDR3 loop: CASSSNTGELFF. DNA for the CDR3: TGCGCCAGCAGTTCGAACACCGGGGAGCTGTTTTTT. V usage is TRBV10-2 and J usage is TRBJ2-2; D uncertain. The length of the CDR3 is 12 residues. The V end was cut by 5 bases, the J end by 0 bases, with 1 base between. CDR1 WSHSY and CDR2 SAAADI come from the germline V gene.

The V and J genes are TRBV10-3 and TRBJ2-2, with D possibly TRBD1 on 5 matching bases. The CDR3 is 13 amino acids. Trimming cost V 10 bases and J 1 base, with 10 bases left between them. Germline V gene lookup returns CDR1 ENHRY and CDR2 SYGVKD. CDR3 DNA sequence: TGTGCCACCCTAGGACAGAACACCGGGGAGCTGTTTTTT. Translation: CATLGQNTGELFF.

This sequence joins TRBV18 and TRBJ1-2, with 9 bases that match TRBD1. V shed 2 bases, J shed 5 bases, and the junction held 6 bases outside the gene matches. This CDR3 is 15 amino acids long. Germline values: CDR1 KGHSH, CDR2 LQKENI. The chain's CDR3 is CASSPSTGGEYGYTF. The CDR3 DNA is TGTGCCAGCTCACCATCGACAGGGGGGGAATATGGCTACACCTTC.

The chain recombines TRBV12-2 with TRBJ1-2; the listed D gene, TRBD1, was not tested against the DNA. TRBV12-2 is classified as a pseudogene. CDR3 length equals 16 residues. CDR3 sequence: CASRLLKDRAQYGYTF. The CDR3 region has the DNA TGTGCAAGTCGCTTATTAAAGGACAGGGCGCAGTATGGCTACACCTTC.

The rearrangement uses TRBV5-1 and TRBJ1-1; D is perhaps TRBD1 (5 bases). Germline assignment: CDR1 SGHRS and CDR2 YFSETQ. The ends were cut back, 3 bases at V and 4 bases at J, with 13 bases in the middle. The CDR3 has 14 residues. The CDR3 nucleotides are TGCGCCAGCAGCTACGCGCAGGGCGGCACTGAAGCTTTCTTT. Amino acid sequence: CASSYAQGGTEAFF.

Here the CDR3 reads CASSYSRLSSEFF. Here the CDR3 DNA reads TGTGCCAGCAGTTACTCGAGGCTCTCTAGCGAGTTCTTC. This chain connects TRBV6-5 to TRBJ2-1, with a weak D call TRBD2 (6 bases). The CDR3 is 13 residues long. V was shortened by 0 bases and J by 14 bases, with 14 bases between the two germline ends. The V gene's germline CDR1 is MNHEY and CDR2 SVGAGI.

The chain carries TRBV9 and TRBJ2-2; D possibly uses TRBD1 or TRBD2 (5 bases each). This CDR3 is 15 amino acids long. Germline V gene data show CDR1 as SGDLS and CDR2 as YYNGEE. V lost 2 bases to trimming and J lost 0 bases, with 8 bases between them. CDR3 sequence: CASSVGVSNTGELFF. CDR3 nucleotides: TGTGCCAGCAGCGTGGGGGTTTCGAACACCGGGGAGCTGTTTTTT.

The rearrangement links TRBV19 to TRBJ1-2, with a possible D match to TRBD1 (5 bases). Germline V gene sequence: CDR1 LNHDA, CDR2 SQIVND (reference sequence). V was trimmed by 0 bases and J by 3 bases, leaving 14 bases between them. The CDR3 consists of 16 residues. The CDR3 nucleotides are TGTGCCAGTAGTATAGACCCTGACAGATGGGACTATGGCTACACCTTC. Translation gives CASSIDPDRWDYGYTF.

This clone was seen once. The chain recombines TRBV18 with TRBJ2-2; weak D call: TRBD1 (5 bases). V was clipped by 5 bases and J by 0 bases, with 13 bases between them. There are 16 residues in the CDR3. Looked up from germline, CDR1 is KGHSH and CDR2 is LQKENI. CDR3 DNA sequence: TGTGCCAGCTCATTGACAGCAGATACGAACACCGGGGAGCTGTTTTTT. Its protein product is CASSLTADTNTGELFF. The full variable domain, in which reference TRBV18 and TRBJ2-2 provide the parts outside the CDR3, is NAGVMQNPRHLVRRRGQEARLRCSPMKGHSHVYWYRQLPEEGLKFMVYLQKENIIDESGMPKERFSAEFPKEGPSILRIQQVVRGDSAAYFCASSLTADTNTGELFFGEGSRLTVL.

The rearrangement uses TRBV5-1 and TRBJ2-7; D not resolved. Germline assignment: CDR1 SGHRS and CDR2 YFSETQ. The V end was cut by 1 base, the J end by 0 bases, with 14 bases between. The CDR3 runs to 16 residues. The CDR3 DNA is TGCGCCAGCAGCTTGAAGGATCAGCCGGGCTCCTACGAGCAGTACTTC. Its protein product is CASSLKDQPGSYEQYF.

In its sample, this clone was seen once. This rearrangement joins TRBV28 to TRBJ1-2; a weak D match, TRBD1 (5 bases). Trimming took 3 bases from V and 6 from J, leaving 11 bases between them. CDR1 and CDR2 (germline): MDHEN, SYDVKM. This CDR3 comprises 13 residues. The CDR3 is CASSFDSFDGYTF. CDR3 in DNA: TGTGCCAGCAGTTTCGACAGTTTTGATGGCTACACCTTC.

This chain connects TRBV5-1 to TRBJ2-5, with a possible D match to TRBD2 (6 bases). The CDR3 sequence is 13 residues long. Per germline, CDR1 SGHRS and CDR2 YFSETQ. Trimming pared 1 base from V and 5 bases from J, leaving 9 bases between. The CDR3 region has the DNA TGCGCCAGCAGCTTGACTAGCCCCGAGACCCAGTACTTC. As protein: CASSLTSPETQYF.